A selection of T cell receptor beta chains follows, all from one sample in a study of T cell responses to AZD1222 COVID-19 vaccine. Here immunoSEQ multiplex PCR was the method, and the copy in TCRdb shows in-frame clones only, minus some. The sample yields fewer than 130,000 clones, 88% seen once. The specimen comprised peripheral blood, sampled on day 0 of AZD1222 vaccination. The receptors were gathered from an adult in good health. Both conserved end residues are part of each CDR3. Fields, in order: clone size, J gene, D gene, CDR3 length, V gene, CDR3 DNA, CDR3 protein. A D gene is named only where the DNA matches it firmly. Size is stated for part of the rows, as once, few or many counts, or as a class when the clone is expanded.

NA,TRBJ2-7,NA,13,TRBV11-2,TGTGCCAGCAGCTTGCCTCGGTCCTACGAGCAGTACTTC,CASSLPRSYEQYF
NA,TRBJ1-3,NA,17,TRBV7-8,TGTGCCAGCAGCGGAAATAAAAGACAGCTGACTGGAAACACCATATATTTT,CASSGNKRQLTGNTIYF
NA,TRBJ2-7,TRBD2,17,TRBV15,TGTGCCACCAGCAGAGATCCCGGAGCGGGGCTCATCCACGAGCAGTACTTC,CATSRDPGAGLIHEQYF
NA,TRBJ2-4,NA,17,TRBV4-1,TGCGCCAGCAGCCAAGTAGGAGCCCCGAAAGCCAAAAACATTCAGTACTTC,CASSQVGAPKAKNIQYF
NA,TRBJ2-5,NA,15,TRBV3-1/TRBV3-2,TGTGCCAGCAGCCCTTTAGCGGCAGGGGGGGAGACCCAGTACTTC,CASSPLAAGGETQYF
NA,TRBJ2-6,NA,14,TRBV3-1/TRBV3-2,TGTGCCAGCAGCCACTCTTCTGGGGCCAACGTCCTGACTTTC,CASSHSSGANVLTF
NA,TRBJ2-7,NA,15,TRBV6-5,TGTGCCAGCAGTTACATGGGGGGCCCAGCCTACGAGCAGTACTTC,CASSYMGGPAYEQYF
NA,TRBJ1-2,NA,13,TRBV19,TGTGCCAGTACGAAGGGCGCTAACTATGGCTACACCTTC,CASTKGANYGYTF
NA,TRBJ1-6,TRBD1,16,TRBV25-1,TGTGCCAGCAGTGTCGGGACAGGAGCTCATAATTCACCCCTCCACTTT,CASSVGTGAHNSPLHF
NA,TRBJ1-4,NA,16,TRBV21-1,TGTGCCAGCAGCAAAACCCACACTCCGGAGGATGAAAAACTGTTTTTT,CASSKTHTPEDEKLFF
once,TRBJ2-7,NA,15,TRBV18,TGTGCCAGCTCACCCGGTAGTGTTGGGGGAGGAAAGCAGTACTTC,CASSPGSVGGGKQYF
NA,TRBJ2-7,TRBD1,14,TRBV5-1,TGCGCCAGCAGCTCCGGACAGGCTTCCTACGAGCAGTACTTC,CASSSGQASYEQYF
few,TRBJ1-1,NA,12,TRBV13,TGTGCCAGCAGCTGGATGAACACTGAAGCTTTCTTT,CASSWMNTEAFF
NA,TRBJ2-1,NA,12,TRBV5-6,TGTGCCAGCAGGGGCTTAAAGAGTGAGCAGTTCTTC,CASRGLKSEQFF
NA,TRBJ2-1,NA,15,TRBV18,TGTGCCAGCTCCCCCATCAGGGAGACCTACAATGAGCAGTTCTTC,CASSPIRETYNEQFF
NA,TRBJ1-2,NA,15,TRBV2,TGTGCCAGCAAAAGGCTGGGGACCCTAAGTAAGGGCTACACCTTC,CASKRLGTLSKGYTF
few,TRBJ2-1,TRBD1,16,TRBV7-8,TGTGCCAGCAGCCGGACAGGGGGCCTACAAGAGGATGAGCAGTTCTTC,CASSRTGGLQEDEQFF
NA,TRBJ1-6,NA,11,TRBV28,TGTGCCACCGCTGATAATTCACCCCTCCACTTT,CATADNSPLHF
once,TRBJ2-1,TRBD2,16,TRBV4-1,TGCGCCAGCAGCCTATCCGGGACTAGCGGACTTAATGAGCAGTTCTTC,CASSLSGTSGLNEQFF
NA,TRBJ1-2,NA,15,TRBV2,TGTGCCAGCAGCCGGGAGGGCGCAAGGACGGAGGGCTACACCTTC,CASSREGARTEGYTF